This entry lists 8 T cell receptor beta chains sequenced from one sample in a study of Graves' ophthalmopathy and Graves' hyperthyroidism. Amplification of the TCR beta CDR3 regions used RNA transcripts (as template). The first round was an RT-PCR with HTBI primers, and the second round was a multiplex PCR. TCRdb called the multiplex PCR reads again in MiXCR, with one record for every CDR3 protein. Here the sample spans about 1.2 million distinct CDR3 sequences, 35% to 40% being singletons. The source material was peripheral blood or thyroid tissue (not recorded which). The receptors here all came from an adult man with Graves' hyperthyroidism.

This clonotype has at least ten counts. This chain links TRBV7-2 with TRBJ1-3; D is uncertain. Germline lookup yields CDR1 SGHTA and CDR2 FQGNSA. The CDR3 length is 12 residues. V shed 4 bases and J shed 3 bases, with 4 bases lying between them. CDR3 DNA: TGTGCCAGCAGCTCCCGTGGAAACACCATATATTTT. This codes for CASSSRGNTIYF.

The chain joins TRBV11-2 to TRBJ1-2; TRBD1 might be the D (6 bases). Germline loops: CDR1 SGHAT, CDR2 FQNNGV. The V and J ends lost 11 bases and 7 bases respectively, with 17 bases between them. There are 12 residues in the CDR3. In DNA form, the CDR3 reads TGTGCCTGGAGGGGGTCCCCCGGTGGCTACACCTTC. Translation: CAWRGSPGGYTF.

About this clonotype: Just one base apart from a much larger clone, this may be a read error. V is TRBV7-8 and J is TRBJ1-6, with TRBD1 matching over 9 bases. With 5 bases clipped from V and 2 bases from J, the junction kept 7 bases outside the gene matches. There are 17 residues in the CDR3. Per germline, CDR1 SGHVS and CDR2 FQNEAQ. Here the CDR3 DNA reads TGTGCCAGCAGCCAGGGACAGGGCTTCACCTATAATTCACCCCTCCACTTT. Its protein product is CASSQGQGFTYNSPLHF. The full variable domain, its missing parts supplied by reference TRBV7-8 and TRBJ1-6, is GAGVSQSPRYKVAKRGQDVALRCDPISGHVSLFWYQQALGQGPEFLTYFQNEAQLDKSGLPSDRFFAERPEGSVSTLKIQRTQQEDSAVYLCASSQGQGFTYNSPLHFGNGTRLTVT.

This chain links TRBV7-3 with TRBJ2-7; D is unresolved. The CDR3 totals 13 residues. The V end lost 1 base, the J end lost 2 bases, and 6 bases lay between the germline ends. Germline CDR1 reads SGHTA; CDR2 reads FQGTGA. The CDR3 bases are TGTGCCAGCAGCTTAAAATCGGCCTACGAGCAGTACTTC. This gives the protein CASSLKSAYEQYF.

This clonotype was detected only a few times. The CDR3 sequence is CASSEPGQGPDTQYF. CDR3 in DNA: TGTGCCAGCAGTGAACCGGGACAGGGTCCAGATACGCAGTATTTT. The J gene is TRBJ2-3, the V gene TRBV25-1; 9 bases are a match to TRBD1. From germline, CDR1 is MGHDK and CDR2 SYGVNS. The length of the CDR3 is 15 residues. V dropped 2 bases and J dropped 4; count of bases not matched to a gene: 4.

At least ten counts were recorded for this clonotype. CDR3 residues: CASSLGRKNQPQHF. CDR3 DNA sequence: TGTGCCAGCAGCCTCGGGCGGAAGAATCAGCCCCAGCATTTT. The chain recombines TRBV7-9 with TRBJ1-5; D gene unclear. The length of the CDR3 is 14 residues. Per germline, CDR1 SEHNR and CDR2 FQNEAQ (reference sequence). Trimming removed 5 bases at V and 4 bases at J, with 12 bases between.

The chain has TRBV5-5 and TRBJ1-2, with 9 bases aligning to TRBD1. The CDR3 is 15 amino acids. Per germline, CDR1 SGHKS and CDR2 YYEKEE (reference sequence). V lost 3 bases and J lost 3; bases outside the gene matches: 6. The chain's CDR3 is CASSSYDRGDYGYTF. The CDR3 DNA is TGTGCCAGCAGCTCCTACGACAGGGGGGACTATGGCTACACCTTC.

This clonotype was detected ten times or more. V gene TRBV29-1 combines with J gene TRBJ2-7, with D unresolved. Per the germline V gene, CDR1 is SQVTM and CDR2 is ANQGSEA. The ends were cut back, 2 bases at V and 7 bases at J, with 6 bases in the middle. CDR3 size: 10 residues. As DNA, the CDR3 is TGCAGCGTTGAAAGTGGGGAGCAGTACTTC. Residues: CSVESGEQYF.